Only a few counts were recorded for the clone carrying this T cell receptor (beta chain). Its antigen is unidentified. Time point defined: newly diagnosed, previously untreated cHL patient sample. The authors purified CD4+ T cells from thawed PBMCs by magnetic negative selection. The data were produced by immunoSEQ multiplex PCR, yet TCRdb's version contains in-frame clones alone and is incomplete. The data contain more than 15,000 clones, approximately 86% of them singletons. The germline V gene has CDR1 SGHNT and CDR2 YYREEE (reference sequence). V lost 3 bases to trimming and J lost 7 bases, with 13 bases between them. CDR3 length: 13 amino acids. This entry belongs to a study of PD-1 blockade in classical Hodgkin lymphoma. Findings and caveats of the study: Baseline TCR diversity was reportedly lower in newly diagnosed patients than healthy donors.

Sequenced sample: CD4+ T cells from blood. The chain carries TRBV5-4 and TRBJ1-2; possible D gene TRBD1, 5 bases. This TCR was recovered from a human donor with classical Hodgkin lymphoma. CDR3 DNA: TGTGCCAGCAGCTGGGACCGGGACGCTGGCTACACCTTC. Protein product: CASSWDRDAGYTF.